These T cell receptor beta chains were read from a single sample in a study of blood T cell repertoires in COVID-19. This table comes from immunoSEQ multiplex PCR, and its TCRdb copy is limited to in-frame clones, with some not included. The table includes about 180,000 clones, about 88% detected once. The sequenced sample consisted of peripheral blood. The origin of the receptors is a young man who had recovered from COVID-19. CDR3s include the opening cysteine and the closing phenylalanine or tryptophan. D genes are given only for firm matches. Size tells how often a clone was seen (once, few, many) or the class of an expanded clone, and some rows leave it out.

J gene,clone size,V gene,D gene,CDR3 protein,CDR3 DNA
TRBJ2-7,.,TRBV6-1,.,CASSESGVGGTTYEQYF,TGTGCCAGCAGTGAATCCGGAGTGGGAGGTACTACCTACGAGCAGTACTTC
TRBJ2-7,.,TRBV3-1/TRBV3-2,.,CASSFSSYEQYF,TGTGCCAGCAGTTTTAGCTCCTACGAGCAGTACTTC
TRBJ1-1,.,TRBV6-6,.,CASSPVAVANTEAFF,TGTGCCAGCAGCCCAGTGGCAGTGGCGAACACTGAAGCTTTCTTT
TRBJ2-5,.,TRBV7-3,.,CASSESGPETQYF,TGTGCCAGCAGCGAGTCGGGTCCAGAGACCCAGTACTTC
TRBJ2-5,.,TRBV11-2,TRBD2,CASSLTGGRQETQYF,TGTGCCAGCAGCTTAACGGGAGGAAGACAAGAGACCCAGTACTTC
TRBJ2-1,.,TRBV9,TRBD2,CASSVATRGGIYNEQFF,TGTGCCAGCAGCGTAGCTACAAGGGGAGGGATTTACAATGAGCAGTTCTTC
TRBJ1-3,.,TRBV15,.,CATSRDLVSGNTIYF,TGTGCCACCAGCAGAGATTTAGTCTCTGGAAACACCATATATTTT
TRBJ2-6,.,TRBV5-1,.,CASREVPGANVLTF,TGCGCCAGCAGGGAGGTCCCTGGGGCCAACGTCCTGACTTTC
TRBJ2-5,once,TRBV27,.,CASSAEGGETQYF,TGTGCCAGCAGTGCGGAGGGAGGAGAGACCCAGTACTTC
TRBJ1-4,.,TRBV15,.,CATSRDHLGHGTNEKLFF,TGTGCCACCAGCAGAGATCACCTGGGGCATGGAACTAATGAAAAACTGTTTTTT
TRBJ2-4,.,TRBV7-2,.,CASRLSSQGNIQYF,TGTGCCAGCAGGTTGAGTAGCCAGGGAAACATTCAGTACTTC
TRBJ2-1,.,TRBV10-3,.,CAISESMGQVPLTGSYNEQFF,TGTGCCATCAGTGAGTCGATGGGGCAGGTTCCGTTAACGGGCTCCTACAATGAGCAGTTCTTC
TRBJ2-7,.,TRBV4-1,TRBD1,CASSQVPGGLFYEQYF,TGCGCCAGCAGCCAAGTACCAGGGGGCCTTTTCTACGAGCAGTACTTC
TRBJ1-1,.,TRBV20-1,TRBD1,CSASGDRANTEAFF,TGCAGTGCTAGTGGGGACAGGGCTAACACTGAAGCTTTCTTT
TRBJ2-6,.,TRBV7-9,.,CASRAGKGEGTGANVLTF,TGTGCCAGCAGGGCGGGGAAGGGGGAGGGCACTGGGGCCAACGTCCTGACTTTC
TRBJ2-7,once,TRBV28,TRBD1,CASLHPGQGYEQYF,TGTGCCAGCCTTCACCCGGGACAGGGGTACGAGCAGTACTTC
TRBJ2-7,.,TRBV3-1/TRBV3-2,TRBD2,CASSQRGGEQYF,TGTGCCAGCAGCCAGCGCGGGGGCGAGCAGTACTTC
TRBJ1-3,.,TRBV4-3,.,CASSQGRGPTLDSGNTIYF,TGCGCCAGCAGCCAAGGCAGGGGTCCCACTCTTGACTCTGGAAACACCATATATTTT
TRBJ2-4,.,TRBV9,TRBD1,CASSVAVGQGKNIQYF,TGTGCCAGCAGCGTAGCTGTGGGACAGGGGAAAAACATTCAGTACTTC
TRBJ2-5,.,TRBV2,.,CASTSISGGAGTQYF,TGTGCCAGCACCTCAATTAGTGGAGGGGCGGGGACCCAGTACTTC
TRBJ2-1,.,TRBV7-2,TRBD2,CASSLSSGPQNEQFF,TGTGCCAGCAGCTTGTCTAGCGGGCCCCAAAATGAGCAGTTCTTC
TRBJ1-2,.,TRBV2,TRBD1,CASSRDRGGYGYTF,TGTGCCAGCAGTCGGGACAGGGGCGGCTATGGCTACACCTTC
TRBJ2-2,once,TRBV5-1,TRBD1,CASSSNQGAVGELFF,TGCGCCAGCAGCTCAAACCAGGGGGCCGTCGGGGAGCTGTTTTTT
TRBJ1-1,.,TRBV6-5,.,CASGDGGTITEAFF,TGTGCCAGCGGGGACGGGGGGACGATCACTGAAGCTTTCTTT